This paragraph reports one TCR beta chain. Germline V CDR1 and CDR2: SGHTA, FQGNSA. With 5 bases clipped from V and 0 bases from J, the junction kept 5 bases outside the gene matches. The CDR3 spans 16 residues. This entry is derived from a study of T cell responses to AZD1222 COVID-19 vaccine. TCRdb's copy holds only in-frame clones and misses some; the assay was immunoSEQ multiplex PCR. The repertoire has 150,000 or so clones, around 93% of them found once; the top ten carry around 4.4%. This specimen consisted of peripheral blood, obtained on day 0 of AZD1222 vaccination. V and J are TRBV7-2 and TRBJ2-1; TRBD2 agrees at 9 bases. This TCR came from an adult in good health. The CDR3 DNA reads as TGTGCCAGCAGCCTCTATAGCGGGAGCTCCTACAATGAGCAGTTCTTC. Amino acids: CASSLYSGSSYNEQFF.